This TCR beta chain was sequenced in a study of T cell changes during pregnancy in multiple sclerosis (dated by TCRdb to between 2017 and 2020). Describing the broader study: The study looked at changes in the T cell repertoire across pregnancy in women with multiple sclerosis.

Of note for this clone: It lacks a known antigen. Base qualities were left out, and no much larger clone turns up one base away.

The method behind the library was the immunoSEQ multiplex PCR assay. This immuneACCESS table, as held by TCRdb, lists in-frame sequences with V and J called but not all clones. Of the missing ones, under half trace to an unresolved V gene in checked studies; the others have no known cause. This sample gives about 62,000 clones in total; 70% to 90% of them show up just once. The ten largest clones add up to about 2.5% of the sample. According to the germline V gene, CDR1 reads KGHSH and CDR2 reads LQKENI. Taken from cysteine to phenylalanine, the CDR3 has 14 residues. Only CDR3 DNA is held: 42 bases, read in frame from base 1. V is reduced by 5 bases and J by 4 bases, leaving a spacing of 14 bases between them.

This material consisted of peripheral blood, taken in the first trimester of pregnancy. The rearranged segments are TRBV18 and TRBJ1-1; a tentative D match to TRBD1 spans 6 bases. The TCR originated in a female donor with multiple sclerosis, enrolled in a pregnancy study. The DNA sequence is given as TGTGCCAGCTCATCTACTATGGGGGCCACTGAAGCTTTCTTT. Translated, it reads CASSSTMGATEAFF.